The 23 T cell receptor beta chains given below trace back to one sample, sequenced in a study of CD8+ T cells in alopecia areata. RNA was isolated and reverse transcribed to cDNA, the sequencing template. TCRdb's copy holds only in-frame clones and misses some; the assay was immunoSEQ multiplex PCR. The sample shows a few hundred thousand clones, around two fifths of them seen only once. Treatment defined: oral pan-JAK inhibitor, 5-10 mg twice daily. The sample was CD4+ T cells sorted from blood, taken between weeks 36 and 40, from a patient treated with tofacitinib. Receptor source: a human donor with alopecia areata.

In its sample, this clone was seen a few times. This chain uses TRBV28 with TRBJ2-1, with D perhaps matching TRBD2 (6 bases). V lost 4 bases to trimming and J lost 4 bases, with 17 bases between them. This CDR3 region has 16 residues. From germline, CDR1 is MDHEN and CDR2 SYDVKM. CDR3 DNA: TGTGCCAGCAGTTGGAGGGCCGCCGAATCTTACAATGAGCAGTTCTTC. Its translation: CASSWRAAESYNEQFF.

The chain recombines TRBV10-2 with TRBJ2-5, with TRBD2 matching 9 bases. The V and J ends lost 2 bases and 4 bases, in that order; junction bases with no gene match: 8. The CDR3 is 16 residues long. Germline CDR1 WSHSY, CDR2 SAAADI. In DNA form, the CDR3 reads TGCGCCAGCAGTGAGGCGGGAGGGACATCCTTAGAGACCCAGTACTTC. Protein: CASSEAGGTSLETQYF.

Ten or more counts support this clone. The chain is built from TRBV4-2 and TRBJ2-7; perhaps TRBD2 as D (6 bases). V was clipped by 4 bases and J by 4 bases, with 8 bases between them. Germline V gene sequence: CDR1 LGHNA, CDR2 YNFKEQ. This CDR3 is built from 12 residues. The CDR3 loop is CASSPGRYEQYF. The CDR3 DNA reads as TGTGCCAGCAGCCCAGGGAGGTACGAGCAGTACTTC.

In this sample, this clone turned up a few times. The CDR3 here is CASSYRVGPYEQYF. The CDR3 DNA reads as TGTGCCAGCAGTTATCGGGTTGGCCCCTACGAGCAGTACTTC. V is TRBV28 and J is TRBJ2-7; no clear D. Germline CDR1 is MDHEN and CDR2 is SYDVKM. V lost 4 bases and J lost 2, with 12 bases in between. CDR3 size: 14 residues.

The chain carries TRBV2 and TRBJ2-7; the match to TRBD2 covers 9 bases. This CDR3 has 14 residues. Germline-derived CDR1 and CDR2 are SNHLY and FYNNEI. With 7 bases clipped from V and 4 bases from J, the junction kept 8 bases outside the gene matches. As DNA, the CDR3 is TGTGCCAGCACTGAGGCGGGAGGGAATTACGAGCAGTACTTC. It codes for CASTEAGGNYEQYF.

On this clone: The missing conserved phenylalanine or tryptophan at the end of this CDR3 makes a read error likely. The limits of the CDR3 on the DNA are not certain, so only TCRdb's listed CDR3 is given. This chain links TRBV29-1 with TRBJ2-3; the DNA was not used to check the table's D call, TRBD1. Germline CDR1 and CDR2: SQVTM and ANQGSEA. The CDR3 numbers 8 amino acids, ends counted. This chain's CDR3 is CSGGSRGM.

Written as DNA, the CDR3 is TGTGCCAGCAGTGATCGGACCTTAGATACGCAGTATTTT. This translates into CASSDRTLDTQYF. The chain links TRBV2 to TRBJ2-3; no reliable D call. Germline V gives CDR1 SNHLY, CDR2 FYNNEI. V lost 3 bases and J 5 bases, leaving 9 bases between the germline ends. CDR3 length: 13 residues.

This clone turned up a few times. The V call is TRBV9, the J call TRBJ2-4; 10 nucleotides align to TRBD1. This CDR3 spans 18 amino acids. The V gene end was trimmed by 0 bases and the J gene end by 7 bases; junction bases not matched to a gene: 13. The V gene's germline CDR1 is SGDLS and CDR2 YYNGEE. In DNA, the CDR3 is TGTGCCAGCAGCGTAGGTTCGGGACAGGGGTACTATGGGAACATTCAGTACTTC. As protein: CASSVGSGQGYYGNIQYF.

This chain links TRBV28 with TRBJ2-7; 8 bases are a match to TRBD2. There are 17 residues in the CDR3. V shed 5 bases and J 0 bases; nucleotides not matched to a gene: 12. CDR1 MDHEN and CDR2 SYDVKM come from the germline V gene. CDR3 nucleotides: TGTGCCAGCAGTAACCGGGGGGTAGCGGGGAGCTCCTACGAGCAGTACTTC. Amino acid sequence: CASSNRGVAGSSYEQYF.

The V and J genes are TRBV29-1 and TRBJ2-1; 7 bases fit TRBD2. Losses at the gene ends were 7 bases for V and 0 bases for J; bases not matched to a gene: 9. CDR3 length: 15 amino acids. Germline CDR1 SQVTM, CDR2 ANQGSEA. The CDR3 region is CSATSGVISYNEQFF. CDR3 DNA sequence: TGCAGCGCCACGAGCGGGGTTATCTCCTACAATGAGCAGTTCTTC.

The chain has TRBV14 and TRBJ2-5; 7 bases line up with TRBD1. J was trimmed by 0 bases and V by 1 base; bases with no gene match: 5. Germline assignment: CDR1 SGHDN and CDR2 FVKESK. This CDR3 is built from 16 residues. In DNA, the CDR3 is TGTGCCAGCAGCCAAGGTGGCAGGGGGTACCAAGAGACCCAGTACTTC. Residues: CASSQGGRGYQETQYF.

This CDR3 is CAWNQGTRGYTF. The CDR3 nucleotides are TGTGCCTGGAACCAGGGGACTAGAGGCTACACCTTC. The J gene is TRBJ1-2, the V gene TRBV30; possibly TRBD1 for D (6 bases). There are 12 residues in the CDR3. Trimming cost V 4 bases and J 8 bases, with 14 bases left between them. From germline, CDR1 is GTSNPN and CDR2 SVGIG (reference sequence).

There are a few counts of this clone. This rearrangement joins TRBV4-2 to TRBJ2-3; 8 bases map to TRBD2. Germline V gene sequence: CDR1 LGHNA, CDR2 YNFKEQ. CDR3 length: 15 residues. The J segment lost 4 bases and the V segment lost 5 bases, leaving 8 bases of the junction unmatched. CDR3 DNA: TGTGCCAGCAGCGCTCCGGGACTAGGGCCAGATACGCAGTATTTT. Encoded protein: CASSAPGLGPDTQYF.

The rearrangement links TRBV19 to TRBJ2-4; no definite D call. Deletions cut 5 bases from V and 9 bases from J, with 11 bases between. The germline gives CDR1 LNHDA, CDR2 SQIVND (reference sequence). This CDR3 region has 12 residues. This chain's CDR3 is CASSPQAGIQYF. The CDR3 DNA reads TGTGCCAGTAGTCCTCAAGCCGGCATTCAGTACTTC. Complete variable domain (other parts from reference TRBV19 and TRBJ2-4): DGGITQSPKYLFRKEGQNVTLSCEQNLNHDAMYWYRQDPGQGLRLIYYSQIVNDFQKGDIAEGYSVSREKKESFPLTVTSAQKNPTAFYLCASSPQAGIQYFGAGTRLSVL.

CDR3 in DNA: TGTGCCAGCTCACCAAGGGAGGGCTACACCTTC. Translating gives CASSPREGYTF. The gene calls are TRBV18 and TRBJ1-2; D gene ambiguous. The CDR3 is made up of 11 amino acids. The V end was cut by 2 bases, the J end by 8 bases, with 6 bases between. Germline V gene lookup returns CDR1 KGHSH and CDR2 LQKENI.

This clone was seen a few times. This chain joins TRBV29-1 and TRBJ2-3; D gene unclear. V lost 6 bases and J lost 1, with 11 bases in between. The CDR3 has 13 residues. CDR1 and CDR2 (germline): SQVTM, ANQGSEA. The CDR3, as DNA: TGCAGCGTCCGCAGCTCCGGCACAGATACGCAGTATTTT. This translates into CSVRSSGTDTQYF.

This clone was counted many times. In DNA form, the CDR3 reads TGTGCCAGCGGCGGAAGTGAGCAGTTCTTC. Translated: CASGGSEQFF. The rearrangement joins TRBV2 to TRBJ2-1, with no clear D. The CDR3 sequence is 10 residues long. The V gene lost 8 bases and the J gene lost 9 bases, with 8 bases spanning the gap. CDR1 SNHLY and CDR2 FYNNEI come from the germline V gene.

In this sample, this clone turned up a few times. The rearrangement joins TRBV11-2 to TRBJ2-7, with 9 bases fitting TRBD1. The CDR3 is 13 amino acids. J was trimmed by 6 bases and V by 8 bases; bases with no gene match: 8. Germline V CDR1 and CDR2: SGHAT, FQNNGV. CDR3 sequence reads: CASSGQGIGEQYF. In DNA, the CDR3 is TGTGCCAGCTCGGGACAGGGAATTGGCGAGCAGTACTTC.

This clone was detected a few times. The DNA of the CDR3 is TGTGCCTGGAGTGGCAGACACTATGGCTACACCTTC. Translating gives CAWSGRHYGYTF. V usage is TRBV30 and J usage is TRBJ1-2; D remains ambiguous. Trimming cost V 1 base and J 3 bases, with 6 bases left between them. This CDR3 region has 12 residues. The germline V gene has CDR1 GTSNPN and CDR2 SVGIG (reference sequence).

The rearrangement joins TRBV5-1 to TRBJ2-2; D remains unclear. Trimming removed 0 bases at V and 3 bases at J, with 9 bases between. The CDR3 length is 15 residues. Germline CDR1 is SGHRS and CDR2 is YFSETQ. The CDR3 spells CASSLVVGDTGELFF. CDR3 bases: TGCGCCAGCAGCTTGGTGGTCGGCGACACCGGGGAGCTGTTTTTT. The whole variable domain, remainder taken from reference TRBV5-1 and TRBJ2-2, is KAGVTQTPRYLIKTRGQQVTLSCSPISGHRSVSWYQQTPGQGLQFLFEYFSETQRNKGNFPGRFSGRQFSNSRSEMNVSTLELGDSALYLCASSLVVGDTGELFFGEGSRLTVL.

The chain employs TRBV2 and TRBJ2-5; a possible D gene is TRBD1 (5 bases). The germline CDR1 and CDR2 sequences are SNHLY and FYNNEI. The V end was cut by 6 bases, the J end by 3 bases, with 8 bases between. The CDR3 loop spans 12 amino acids. The CDR3 sequence is CASRLQEETQYF. In nucleotides, the CDR3 is TGTGCCAGCAGACTACAGGAAGAGACCCAGTACTTC.

The chain is built from TRBV15 and TRBJ2-7; 7 bases fit TRBD1. The ends lost 4 bases at V and 5 bases at J; junction bases unmatched: 8. The germline V gene encodes CDR1 LNHNV and CDR2 YYDKDF (reference sequence). CDR3 length: 14 amino acids. As DNA, the CDR3 is TGTGCCACCAGCACACGGACAGGTTTCGACGAGCAGTACTTC. Amino acid sequence: CATSTRTGFDEQYF.

The chain has TRBV1 and TRBJ2-7; the table's D call, TRBD1, was not checked against the DNA. TRBV1 is tagged as a pseudogene. This CDR3 comprises 17 residues. In nucleotides, the CDR3 is TGCACCAGCAGCCAAGCCCCCGAAGACAGGTCCCCCTACGAGCAGTACTTC. Protein product: CTSSQAPEDRSPYEQYF.